A selection of T cell receptor beta chains follows, all from one sample in a study of siplizumab effects on memory and regulatory T cells. Produced via immunoSEQ multiplex PCR; TCRdb's table is partial and in-frame only. This sample has about 120,000 clones, with 94% found just once. The sequenced sample consisted of non-Treg CD4+ T cells sorted from blood. The source is a human donor in good health. The CDR3 runs from the conserved cysteine through the conserved F or W. D genes are given only for firm matches. A row's size may be missing; if present it is once, few, many or a size class.

TRBV9	.	TRBJ2-1	.	13	CASSVDANNEQFF	TGTGCCAGCAGCGTAGACGCCAACAATGAGCAGTTCTTC
TRBV5-5	.	TRBJ2-2	.	15	CASRFWTENTGELFF	TGTGCCAGCAGATTCTGGACAGAGAACACCGGGGAGCTGTTTTTT
TRBV5-1	.	TRBJ2-3	.	16	CASSLEAGGSTDTQYF	TGCGCCAGCAGCTTGGAGGCCGGGGGAAGCACAGATACGCAGTATTTT
TRBV6-7	TRBD1	TRBJ1-2	.	14	CASRRQGANYGYTF	TGTGCCAGCAGACGACAGGGGGCTAACTATGGCTACACCTTC
TRBV4-2	TRBD1	TRBJ1-2	.	15	CASSQGQGESDGYTF	TGTGCCAGCAGCCAGGGGCAGGGGGAATCAGATGGCTACACCTTC
TRBV18	TRBD1	TRBJ1-2	.	11	CASSLTGGYTF	TGTGCCAGCTCACTGACAGGGGGCTACACCTTC
TRBV7-9	.	TRBJ1-2	once	13	CASSSTENYGYTF	TGTGCCAGCAGCTCGACAGAGAACTATGGCTACACCTTC
TRBV7-8	.	TRBJ2-1	.	15	CASSLVQLQYNEQFF	TGTGCCAGCAGCTTAGTCCAACTCCAGTACAATGAGCAGTTCTTC
TRBV14	TRBD2	TRBJ2-1	.	18	CASSQGRASGTLGDEQFF	TGTGCCAGCAGCCAAGGCCGGGCTAGCGGGACCCTCGGGGATGAGCAGTTCTTC
TRBV11-2	.	TRBJ2-2	.	17	CASSLVSLVTNTGELFF	TGTGCCAGCAGCTTAGTGTCGTTAGTTACGAACACCGGGGAGCTGTTTTTT
TRBV7-8	.	TRBJ2-7	.	14	CASRELGGGYEQYF	TGTGCCAGCAGAGAGTTGGGGGGAGGCTACGAGCAGTACTTC
TRBV2	.	TRBJ2-5	.	14	CASDQRGGQETQYF	TGTGCCAGCGACCAGAGGGGGGGCCAAGAGACCCAGTACTTC
TRBV11-1	.	TRBJ2-7	.	12	CASSPGGDEQYF	TGTGCCAGCAGCCCTGGCGGCGACGAGCAGTACTTC
TRBV6-5	TRBD2	TRBJ2-3	once	14	CASSFSGATDTQYF	TGTGCCAGCAGTTTTAGCGGGGCCACAGATACGCAGTATTTT
TRBV2	.	TRBJ2-7	.	12	CASSESGYEQYF	TGTGCCAGCAGTGAGTCGGGGTACGAGCAGTACTTC
TRBV10-1	.	TRBJ2-1	.	15	CASSETVSSYNEQFF	TGCGCCAGCAGTGAAACGGTTAGCTCCTACAATGAGCAGTTCTTC
TRBV5-1	.	TRBJ2-3	.	14	CASSFTSRSDTQYF	TGCGCCAGCAGCTTCACGTCCCGGTCAGATACGCAGTATTTT
TRBV4-2	.	TRBJ1-4	.	18	CASSQAGGYSPTNEKLFF	TGTGCCAGCAGCCAGGCCGGGGGGTACAGCCCAACTAATGAAAAACTGTTTTTT
TRBV4-1	.	TRBJ2-6	.	15	CASSQVAPGANVLTF	TGCGCCAGCAGCCAAGTCGCACCTGGGGCCAACGTCCTGACTTTC
TRBV25-1	TRBD2	TRBJ2-1	.	14	CASGLAGSYNEQFF	TGTGCCAGCGGACTAGCGGGCTCCTACAATGAGCAGTTCTTC
TRBV7-2	.	TRBJ2-7	.	11	CASSRDSLQYF	TGTGCCAGCAGCCGTGACAGCCTTCAGTACTTC
TRBV6-5	TRBD1	TRBJ1-1	.	13	CASSTGQGTEAFF	TGTGCCAGCAGTACGGGACAGGGCACTGAAGCTTTCTTT
TRBV7-2	.	TRBJ2-5	.	13	CASSFLERETQYF	TGTGCCAGCAGCTTTCTAGAGAGAGAGACCCAGTACTTC
TRBV29-1	.	TRBJ2-5	.	13	CSVTGRFQETQYF	TGCAGCGTAACGGGGCGGTTCCAAGAGACCCAGTACTTC
TRBV6-5	TRBD1	TRBJ1-6	.	15	CASSSTTGVDSPLHF	TGTGCCAGCAGTTCTACCACAGGGGTGGATTCACCCCTCCACTTT
TRBV5-1	TRBD1	TRBJ2-5	.	17	CASSLALSHGTQGVQYF	TGCGCCAGCAGCTTGGCCTTGTCGCACGGCACGCAGGGGGTCCAGTACTTC
TRBV2	.	TRBJ1-5	.	14	CASSIVGGGQPQHF	TGTGCCAGCAGCATAGTGGGGGGGGGACAGCCCCAGCATTTT
TRBV11-2	TRBD1	TRBJ1-4	.	17	CASSVGTGGKSNEKLFF	TGTGCCAGCAGCGTCGGGACAGGGGGCAAGTCTAATGAAAAACTGTTTTTT
TRBV7-9	.	TRBJ2-7	.	15	CASSSQQGTTYEQYF	TGTGCCAGCAGCTCCCAACAGGGAACGACCTACGAGCAGTACTTC
TRBV15	.	TRBJ2-7	.	14	CATSRPDGTYEQYF	TGTGCCACCAGCAGACCGGACGGGACATACGAGCAGTACTTC
TRBV18	TRBD2	TRBJ2-6	.	19	CASSLFDNGGASGANVLTF	TGTGCCAGCTCACTCTTCGATAACGGGGGGGCTTCTGGGGCCAACGTCCTGACTTTC
TRBV5-4	.	TRBJ1-2	.	15	CASSLKTQSNYGYTF	TGTGCCAGCAGCTTGAAAACCCAGTCCAACTATGGCTACACCTTC
TRBV27	TRBD1	TRBJ1-1	.	15	CASRPGQGINTEAFF	TGTGCCAGCAGACCGGGACAGGGCATTAACACTGAAGCTTTCTTT
TRBV7-3	TRBD1	TRBJ2-7	.	15	CASSLIGTGGYEQYF	TGTGCCAGCAGCTTAATAGGGACAGGGGGCTACGAGCAGTACTTC
TRBV4-2	.	TRBJ1-1	few	16	CASSQDRGGGSTEAFF	TGTGCCAGCAGCCAAGATCGCGGAGGGGGGAGTACTGAAGCTTTCTTT
TRBV19	TRBD1	TRBJ1-1	.	13	CASSMDRGHEAFF	TGTGCCAGTAGTATGGACAGGGGGCATGAAGCTTTCTTT
TRBV9	TRBD2	TRBJ2-1	.	17	CASSVGLAGGPYNEQFF	TGTGCCAGCAGCGTAGGTCTAGCGGGAGGGCCATACAATGAGCAGTTCTTC
TRBV2	TRBD1	TRBJ1-4	.	12	CASMAGGEKLFF	TGTGCCAGCATGGCAGGGGGAGAAAAACTGTTTTTT
TRBV12-1	.	TRBJ2-7	.	15	CASSPRGGSSYEQYF	TGTGCCAGCAGCCCCCGAGGGGGGAGCTCCTACGAGCAGTACTTC
TRBV7-3	.	TRBJ1-3	.	17	CASSLNPPGADGNTIYF	TGTGCCAGCAGCTTGAACCCCCCCGGGGCGGACGGAAACACCATATATTTT
TRBV25-1	.	TRBJ1-1	.	18	CASSPLIAGTTRNTEAFF	TGTGCCAGCAGTCCCCTAATCGCCGGGACCACTAGGAACACTGAAGCTTTCTTT